The entry below describes one TCR beta chain. This sample is drawn from a study of T cell repertoires in cytomegalovirus infection. TCRdb reprocessed the reads with MiXCR, giving one entry per CDR3 protein. Here the sample spans 500,000 to 600,000 distinct CDR3 sequences, 16% being singletons. Sequenced sample: CD8+ T cells from PBMCs. The source is a human donor in good health (CMV status not recorded). Some clones in this sample may be carry-over from other donors' samples.

CDR3 in DNA: TGTGCCACCAGCAGCGGTAACAGGGAGAGCTCCTACGAGCAGTACTTC. Encoded protein: CATSSGNRESSYEQYF. The genes are TRBV15 and TRBJ2-7; tentatively, D is TRBD1 (6 bases). The germline V and J ends were trimmed by 3 bases and 0 bases, with 15 bases remaining between them. Germline CDR1 LNHNV, CDR2 YYDKDF (reference sequence). This CDR3 spans 16 amino acids.